What follows are 6 T cell receptor beta chains derived from one specimen sequenced in a study of T cell responses to AZD1222 COVID-19 vaccine. Assay used: immunoSEQ multiplex PCR; TCRdb lists only in-frame clones, some missing. Of 150,000 to 200,000 clones listed, 90% were seen once; the top ten hold about 6.5%. Sequenced material: peripheral blood, taken 28 days after the second AZD1222 dose. These receptors all stem from an adult who received the AZD1222 COVID-19 vaccine.

The rearrangement joins TRBV3-1 (or the pseudogene TRBV3-2) to TRBJ2-7; D not certain. V lost 4 bases, J lost 6 bases, and 7 bases lay in between. In germline, CDR1 is LGHDT, CDR2 YNNKEL (reference sequence). There are 11 residues in the CDR3. CDR3 sequence: CASSLASEQYF. Written as DNA, the CDR3 is TGTGCCAGCAGCCTTGCTAGCGAGCAGTACTTC.

This chain connects TRBV20-1 to TRBJ2-2; a possible D gene is TRBD2 (5 bases). The CDR3 has 15 residues. The germline CDR1 and CDR2 sequences are DFQATT and SNEGSKA (reference sequence). V was trimmed by 3 bases and J by 5 bases, leaving 16 bases between them. CDR3 nucleotides: TGCAGTGCTAGTATGGTGAGGGCACCAACCGGGGAGCTGTTTTTT. Translating it yields CSASMVRAPTGELFF.

The chain combines TRBV3-1 (or the pseudogene TRBV3-2) with TRBJ1-4; D unresolved. Germline assignment: CDR1 LGHDT and CDR2 YNNKEL (reference sequence). V lost 7 bases and J 0 bases, leaving 9 bases between the germline ends. The CDR3 is 14 residues long. The CDR3 DNA sequence: TGTGCCAGCACCATACACGCAACTAATGAAAAACTGTTTTTT. Translating gives CASTIHATNEKLFF.

This chain links TRBV6-5 with TRBJ2-3, with 9 bases matching TRBD1. J was trimmed by 5 bases and V by 0 bases; bases with no gene match: 6. The length of the CDR3 is 16 residues. Germline V gene data show CDR1 as MNHEY and CDR2 as SVGAGI. The CDR3 nucleotides are TGTGCCAGCAGTTACTCGACGGGACAGGGAGGAGATACGCAGTATTTT. This gives the protein CASSYSTGQGGDTQYF.

The J gene is TRBJ1-4, the V gene TRBV7-2, with D tentatively TRBD1 (5 bases). This CDR3 spans 16 amino acids. CDR1 SGHTA and CDR2 FQGNSA come from the germline V gene. V gave up 2 bases and J gave up 14 bases, with 24 bases separating them. CDR3 sequence (DNA): TGTGCCAGCAGCTTACTCCCCGGGGCCACGAACCGGTGGCTGTTTTTT. Residues: CASSLLPGATNRWLFF.

The chain recombines TRBV27 with TRBJ1-5; D may be TRBD1 (5 bases). The CDR3 consists of 17 residues. V lost 5 bases and J 1 base, leaving 18 bases between the germline ends. CDR1 MNHEY and CDR2 SMNVEV come from the germline V gene (reference sequence). The CDR3 reads CASSPDSPGRSNQPQHF. The CDR3 DNA is TGTGCCAGCAGTCCTGATTCACCGGGACGGAGCAATCAGCCCCAGCATTTT.